This passage covers 20 T cell receptor beta chains from one sample sequenced in a study of T cells in Graves' hyperthyroidism and ophthalmopathy. It was RNA transcripts that yielded the amplified TCR beta CDR3 regions. The HTBI primer set drove a first-round RT-PCR of the TCR CDR3. TCRdb independently ran MiXCR on the multiplex PCR reads; one entry per CDR3 protein. Of 600,000 to 650,000 distinct CDR3 sequences listed, under 20% are singletons. Input material: blood. These receptors came from a woman in her twenties or thirties with Graves' hyperthyroidism.

The V gene is TRBV5-1, the J gene TRBJ2-7, with TRBD1 identical over 8 bases. The ends lost 2 bases at V and 7 bases at J; junction bases unmatched: 17. Germline CDR1 reads SGHRS; CDR2 reads YFSETQ. The CDR3 spans 17 residues. CDR3 DNA: TGCGCCAGCAGCTTCGCAGGGGGCGAAGCTCTTTACAATGAGCAGTACTTC. Its protein is CASSFAGGEALYNEQYF.

The V and J genes are TRBV7-9 and TRBJ1-2; TRBD1 might be the D (6 bases). Germline lookup yields CDR1 SEHNR and CDR2 FQNEAQ (reference sequence). V lost 5 bases and J 0 bases, leaving 10 bases between the germline ends. CDR3 length: 14 amino acids. CDR3 in DNA: TGTGCCAGCAGCCGGACAGTTACTAACTATGGCTACACCTTC. This translates into CASSRTVTNYGYTF.

The gene calls are TRBV4-2 and TRBJ2-3; a weak D match, TRBD2 (7 bases). The length of the CDR3 is 15 residues. From germline, CDR1 is LGHNA and CDR2 YNFKEQ. Trimming removed 0 bases from V and 4 bases from J, with 11 bases in between. As DNA, the CDR3 is TGTGCCAGCAGCCAAGAGGGGGCGGGAGCAGATACGCAGTATTTT. Protein sequence: CASSQEGAGADTQYF.

This clonotype came up many times. The chain carries TRBV7-9 and TRBJ2-5; 8 positions match TRBD2. Germline CDR1 SEHNR, CDR2 FQNEAQ (reference sequence). V was clipped by 4 bases and J by 4 bases; unmatched bases: 2. The CDR3 has 13 amino acids. The CDR3 is CASSSAGVETQYF. The CDR3 coding sequence is TGTGCCAGCAGCTCAGCGGGAGTAGAGACCCAGTACTTC.

There are many counts of this clonotype. This sequence joins TRBV27 and TRBJ2-7; D remains unclear. The V gene lost 8 bases and the J gene lost 2 bases, with 7 bases spanning the gap. Germline V gives CDR1 MNHEY, CDR2 SMNVEV (reference sequence). The CDR3 is made up of 11 amino acids. The CDR3 loop reads CASGSTYEQYF. The CDR3 DNA reads TGTGCCAGCGGCAGCACCTACGAGCAGTACTTC.

This clonotype was picked up many times. The chain is built from TRBV27 and TRBJ2-7; the D is unclear. Trimming removed 0 bases from V and 3 bases from J, with 12 bases in between. The germline CDR1 and CDR2 sequences are MNHEY and SMNVEV (reference sequence). There are 15 residues in the CDR3. This chain's CDR3 is CASSLSRSLHYEQYF. The CDR3 bases are TGTGCCAGCAGTTTATCTCGCTCACTCCACTACGAGCAGTACTTC.

This clonotype appeared a single time. The CDR3 nucleotides are TGTGCCTGGAGCCTTCGGGAGGGGGCGGGTGATGGGCAGTTCTTC. Its protein is CAWSLREGAGDGQFF. The rearrangement joins TRBV30 to TRBJ2-1; a possible D gene is TRBD2 (8 bases). This CDR3 is 15 amino acids long. V shed 3 bases and J shed 12 bases, with 24 bases lying between them. Germline V gene lookup returns CDR1 GTSNPN and CDR2 SVGIG (reference sequence).

As for this clonotype: Being one base from a much bigger clone, this may be a read error. V is TRBV30 and J is TRBJ2-7, with D possibly matching TRBD2 (6 bases). Germline values: CDR1 GTSNPN, CDR2 SVGIG (reference sequence). This CDR3 has 14 residues. The V and J ends lost 4 bases and 3 bases respectively, with 16 bases between them. The CDR3 coding sequence is TGTGCCTGGATTGGACCGGGAGTCAACTACGAGCAGTACTTC. It encodes CAWIGPGVNYEQYF.

This clonotype was seen many times. This chain's CDR3 is CASSVYVNTEAFF. The DNA of the CDR3 is TGTGCCAGCAGCGTGTACGTGAACACTGAAGCTTTCTTT. The V gene is TRBV9, the J gene TRBJ1-1; D unclear. The CDR3 is 13 residues long. Germline V gene data show CDR1 as SGDLS and CDR2 as YYNGEE. Trimming removed 2 bases at V and 0 bases at J, with 5 bases between.

About this clonotype: One end of the junction is discordant with germline, which a read error may explain. V is TRBV3-1 and J is TRBJ2-1, with TRBD1 matching 7 bases. The germline gives CDR1 LGHDT, CDR2 YNNKEL (reference sequence). CDR3 length: 16 amino acids. The CDR3 sequence: CASRLVQGMAYNEPFF. The CDR3 DNA follows: TGTGCCAGCCGGCTGGTACAGGGGATGGCCTACAATGAGCCGTTCTTC.

This clonotype was seen many times. The gene calls are TRBV3-1 and TRBJ1-2; 12 bases line up with TRBD1. This CDR3 has 14 residues. Trimming cost V 6 bases and J 7 bases; bases outside gene matches: 6. CDR1 and CDR2 (germline): LGHDT, YNNKEL (reference sequence). The CDR3 sequence is CASSTPGQGAGYTF. CDR3 in DNA: TGTGCCAGCAGTACTCCGGGACAGGGGGCTGGCTACACCTTC.

As to this clonotype: This may be a read error: a much more frequent sequence differs by one nucleotide. This rearrangement joins TRBV7-2 to TRBJ2-7; 10 nucleotides align to TRBD2. Germline CDR1 is SGHTA and CDR2 is FQGNSA. The CDR3 consists of 15 residues. The junction had 7 bases not matched to a gene; V was cut back by 2 bases and J by 6 bases. The CDR3 DNA follows: TGTGCCAGCAGCTTATCGGGACTAGCGCACAGCGAGCAGTACTTC. This encodes CASSLSGLAHSEQYF.

The rearrangement uses TRBV28 and TRBJ1-2; D might be TRBD1 (5 bases). The CDR3 is made up of 11 amino acids. Germline V CDR1 and CDR2: MDHEN, SYDVKM. Trimming cost V 8 bases and J 5 bases, with 9 bases left between them. CDR3 residues: CASGGGYGYTF. CDR3 coding DNA: TGTGCCAGCGGGGGGGGGTATGGCTACACCTTC.

This clonotype was seen more than once but under ten times. The chain recombines TRBV10-3 with TRBJ2-7; 11 nucleotides match TRBD2. Germline-derived CDR1 and CDR2 are ENHRY and SYGVKD. The CDR3 runs 14 residues. Trimming removed 6 bases from V and 6 bases from J; junction bases left unmatched: 7. The CDR3 nucleotides read TGTGCCATCAGACCGGGACTAGCGGCGAGCGAGCAGTACTTC. Amino acids: CAIRPGLAASEQYF.

This clonotype was counted between two and nine times. The CDR3 sequence: CASRETGGQPQHF. The CDR3 DNA reads TGTGCCAGCAGGGAAACAGGGGGCCAGCCCCAGCATTTT. The rearrangement joins TRBV2 to TRBJ1-5; 9 nucleotides match TRBD1. Germline V gives CDR1 SNHLY, CDR2 FYNNEI. The V segment lost 6 bases and the J segment 7 bases; nucleotides outside the gene matches: 4. This CDR3 region has 13 residues.

This clonotype showed up just a few times. V and J are TRBV28 and TRBJ2-6; D not resolved. Germline-derived CDR1 and CDR2 are MDHEN and SYDVKM. Trimming removed 5 bases at V and 2 bases at J, with 10 bases between. The CDR3 is 15 amino acids. Written as DNA, the CDR3 is TGTGCCAGCAGTCTTTATGAAGCTGGGGCCAACGTCCTGACTTTC. As protein: CASSLYEAGANVLTF.

This clonotype came up many times. The rearrangement joins TRBV30 to TRBJ1-5, with D uncertain. Germline assignment: CDR1 GTSNPN and CDR2 SVGIG (reference sequence). The CDR3 has 13 residues. The ends were cut back, 2 bases at V and 0 bases at J, with 5 bases in the middle. In DNA, the CDR3 is TGTGCCTGGAGTTCTGGTAGCAATCAGCCCCAGCATTTT. Translating it yields CAWSSGSNQPQHF.

This clonotype has a count of ten or more. The CDR3 bases are TGTGCCAGCAGTTTAGAAGGGGTGTTTAGTGATACGCAGTATTTT. This encodes CASSLEGVFSDTQYF. V and J are TRBV12-3 or TRBV12-4 and TRBJ2-3; weak D call: TRBD1 (5 bases). V dropped 1 base and J dropped 6 bases, with 14 bases sitting between them. This CDR3 spans 15 amino acids.

Many counts were recorded for this clonotype. The V gene is TRBV7-9, the J gene TRBJ2-3; D is ambiguous. The V gene lost 5 bases and the J gene lost 5 bases, with 5 bases spanning the gap. Looked up from germline, CDR1 is SEHNR and CDR2 is FQNEAQ (reference sequence). This CDR3 contains 11 residues. The CDR3 DNA sequence: TGTGCCAGCAGCGCCGAAGATACGCAGTATTTT. Protein sequence: CASSAEDTQYF.

This clonotype was observed at least ten times. V usage is TRBV30 and J usage is TRBJ2-7; 9 bases agree with TRBD2. Germline CDR1 GTSNPN, CDR2 SVGIG (reference sequence). With 5 bases clipped from V and 3 bases from J, the junction kept 2 bases outside the gene matches. The CDR3 is 12 amino acids. CDR3 sequence (DNA): TGTGCCTGGGGGACTAGCATCTACGAGCAGTACTTC. Its protein is CAWGTSIYEQYF.